This T cell receptor beta chain comes out of a study of blood T cell repertoires in COVID-19. Turning to the study itself: Acute-phase and convalescent COVID-19 samples originated in the United States, Italy and Spain. The analysed material was cDNA or gDNA that came from T cells, B-cell-depleted T cells, or PBMCs.

Authors' data handling: The authors estimated nucleated cell counts from reference gene primer amplification. TCRdb's copy holds only in-frame clones and misses some; the assay was immunoSEQ multiplex PCR. V and J calls and clone size are given by that table; D and trimming were obtained from the DNA. The sample has roughly 250,000 clones, 75% to 95% seen once. The germline V gene encodes CDR1 SGHDT and CDR2 YYEEEE. After removal of 9 bases from V and 1 base from J, the junction contained 6 bases not matched to a gene. CDR3 length equals 14 residues. Among Cohort 3 donors, those recovered had two negative PCRs, clearance, or symptom resolution.

This TCR came from a young woman who had recovered from COVID-19. The rearrangement links TRBV5-6 to TRBJ1-1; 10 bases fit TRBD1. The material sequenced was PBMCs or T cells enriched from blood (not recorded which). DNA of the CDR3: TGTGCCATCGGACGGACAGGGGGGAACACTGAAGCTTTCTTT. Translated, it gives CAIGRTGGNTEAFF.